This TCR beta chain was obtained from a study of blood T cell repertoires in COVID-19. The germline gives CDR1 SNHLY, CDR2 FYNNEI. The CDR3 is 13 amino acids. V lost 1 base to trimming and J lost 8 bases; unmatched junction nucleotides: 4. Assay used: immunoSEQ multiplex PCR; TCRdb lists only in-frame clones, some missing. The sample comprises 70,000 to 75,000 clones, approximately 80% of which are singletons, and under 30% rests with the top ten. This rearrangement joins TRBV2 to TRBJ2-7, with 8 bases matching TRBD1. Sequenced input: peripheral blood. The TCR originated in an older man with acute or convalescent COVID-19. The CDR3 is CASSEGTGRKQYF. As DNA, the CDR3 is TGTGCCAGCAGTGAAGGGACAGGGAGGAAGCAGTACTTC. The entire variable domain, with the rest obtained from reference TRBV2 and TRBJ2-7, is as follows: EPEVTQTPSHQVTQMGQEVILRCVPISNHLYFYWYRQILGQKVEFLVSFYNNEISEKSEIFDDQFSVERPDGSNFTLKIRSTKLEDSAMYFCASSEGTGRKQYFGPGTRLTVT.